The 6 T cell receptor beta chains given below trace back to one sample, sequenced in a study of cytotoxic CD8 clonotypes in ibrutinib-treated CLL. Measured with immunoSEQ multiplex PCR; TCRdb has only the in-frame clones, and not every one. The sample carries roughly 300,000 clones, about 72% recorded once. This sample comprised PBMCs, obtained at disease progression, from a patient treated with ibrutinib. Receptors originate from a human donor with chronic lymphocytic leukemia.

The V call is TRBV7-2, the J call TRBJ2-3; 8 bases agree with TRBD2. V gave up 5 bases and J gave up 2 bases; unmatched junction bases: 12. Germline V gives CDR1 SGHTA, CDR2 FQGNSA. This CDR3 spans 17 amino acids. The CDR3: CASSLRTSPLVTDTQYF. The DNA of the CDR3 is TGTGCCAGCAGCCTCCGGACTAGCCCCCTTGTCACAGATACGCAGTATTTT.

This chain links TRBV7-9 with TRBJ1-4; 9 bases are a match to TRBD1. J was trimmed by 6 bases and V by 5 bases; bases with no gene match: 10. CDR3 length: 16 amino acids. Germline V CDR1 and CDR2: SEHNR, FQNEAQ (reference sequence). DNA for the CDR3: TGTGCCAGCAGCACAGGGGGCCCCAACTACCATGAAAAACTGTTTTTT. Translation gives CASSTGGPNYHEKLFF. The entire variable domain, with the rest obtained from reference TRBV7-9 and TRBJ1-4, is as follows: DTGVSQNPRHKITKRGQNVTFRCDPISEHNRLYWYRQTLGQGPEFLTYFQNEAQLEKSRLLSDRFSAERPKGSFSTLEIQRTEQGDSAMYLCASSTGGPNYHEKLFFGSGTQLSVL.

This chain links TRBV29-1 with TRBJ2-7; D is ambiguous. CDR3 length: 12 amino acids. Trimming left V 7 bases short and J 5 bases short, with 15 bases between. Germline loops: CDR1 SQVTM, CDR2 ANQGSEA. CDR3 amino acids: CSGMTSWDEQYF. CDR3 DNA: TGCAGCGGGATGACATCATGGGACGAGCAGTACTTC.

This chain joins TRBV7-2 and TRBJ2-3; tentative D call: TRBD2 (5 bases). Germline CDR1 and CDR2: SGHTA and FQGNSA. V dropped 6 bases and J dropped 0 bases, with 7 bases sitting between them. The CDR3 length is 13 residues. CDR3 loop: CASSPGSTDTQYF. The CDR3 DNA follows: TGTGCCAGCAGTCCGGGGAGCACAGATACGCAGTATTTT.

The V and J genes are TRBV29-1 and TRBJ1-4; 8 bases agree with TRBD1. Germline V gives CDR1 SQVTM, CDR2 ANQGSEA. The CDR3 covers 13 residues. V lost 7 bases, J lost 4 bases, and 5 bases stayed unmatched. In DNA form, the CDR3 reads TGCAGCGCCTTTGACAGGGGTAATGAAAAACTGTTTTTT. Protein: CSAFDRGNEKLFF.

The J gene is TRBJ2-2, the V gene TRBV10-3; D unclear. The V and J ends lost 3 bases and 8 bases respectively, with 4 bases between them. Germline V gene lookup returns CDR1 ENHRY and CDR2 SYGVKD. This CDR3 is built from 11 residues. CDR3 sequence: CAISEQGELFF. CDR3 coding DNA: TGTGCCATCAGTGAACAGGGGGAGCTGTTTTTT.